This T cell receptor (beta chain) was observed in a study of cytomegalovirus exposure and HLA in healthy donors. Findings and limits, study-wide: A later analysis reportedly found fewer N-insertions in an Asian-associated ancestry cluster than the roughly 670-donor mean. Cytomegalovirus status was reportedly diagnosed by the classifier with high specificity and sensitivity.

The PCR ran on 60 Vbeta and 13 Jbeta primers. Per the original data handling: It was a later analysis that counted approximately 81 million unique TCR beta chains, of which around 11 million were shared. Profiling relied on immunoSEQ multiplex PCR, and the TCRdb table lists in-frame clones only, not all of them. V, J and clone size were drawn from that table, and D and trimming were deduced from the DNA. Among about 120,000 clones listed, more than 60% were seen once. Regarding this clone: Its antigen is currently unknown.

Unrecorded immune exposure was likely among donors, who were nominally healthy when sampled. Germline V gene lookup returns CDR1 MNHNY and CDR2 SVGAGI (reference sequence). There are 15 residues in the CDR3. After removal of 3 bases from V and 8 bases from J, the junction contained 10 bases not matched to a gene. Sequencing was performed on PBMCs. The V gene is TRBV6-6, the J gene TRBJ2-1; 7 nucleotides agree with TRBD2. This TCR derives from a woman in her thirties or forties in good health and CMV-seronegative. The CDR3 DNA sequence: TGTGCCAGCAGTTATAGTAGAGCTAGCGGCGATGAGCAGTTCTTC. Its translation: CASSYSRASGDEQFF.